The 18 T cell receptor beta chains given below trace back to one sample, sequenced in a study of radiation and T cells in renal cell carcinoma. Treatment noted: treatment-naive control, cytoreductive nephrectomy. Method: immunoSEQ multiplex PCR; TCRdb's copy keeps in-frame clones and lacks some. The table records over 10,000 clones, approximately 62% of them present only once. Sample: tumor tissue, taken from a patient whose treatment was nephrectomy without radiotherapy. The receptors come from a woman of 80 years or more with renal cell carcinoma.

The gene calls are TRBV9 and TRBJ1-6; D perhaps matches TRBD1 (6 bases). Germline lookup yields CDR1 SGDLS and CDR2 YYNGEE. The CDR3 consists of 16 residues. Trimming took off 6 bases at V and 8 bases at J, with 21 bases between the two ends. The CDR3 loop is CASTRGDTSLDSPLHF. The CDR3 DNA follows: TGTGCCAGCACCCGGGGGGACACCTCTTTGGATTCACCCCTCCACTTT.

The rearrangement links TRBV10-2 to TRBJ2-7; 7 bases fit TRBD2. The ends lost 2 bases at V and 6 bases at J; junction bases unmatched: 4. The CDR3 runs to 13 residues. Germline loops: CDR1 WSHSY, CDR2 SAAADI. CDR3 sequence reads: CASSETRGTEQYV. CDR3 coding DNA: TGCGCCAGCAGTGAGACGCGGGGGACCGAGCAGTACGTC.

This clone was observed a single time. CDR3 region: CASSLGVSSYNEQFF. CDR3 sequence (DNA): TGCGCCAGCAGCTTGGGGGTAAGCTCCTACAATGAGCAGTTCTTC. J is TRBJ2-1 and V is TRBV5-1; D is unclear. Germline V gives CDR1 SGHRS, CDR2 YFSETQ. V gave up 0 bases and J gave up 0 bases, with 7 bases separating them. The CDR3 has 15 residues.

The rearrangement uses TRBV7-9 and TRBJ2-1; TRBD2 aligns across 8 bases. The trim removed 4 bases at V and 7 bases at J, leaving 15 bases unmatched. The CDR3 sequence is 17 residues long. Germline V gene lookup returns CDR1 SEHNR and CDR2 FQNEAQ (reference sequence). As DNA, the CDR3 is TGTGCCAGCAGCTCCCTACAGGGACTAGGAAGGAGTAATGAGCAGTTCTTC. This sequence encodes CASSSLQGLGRSNEQFF.

The chain combines TRBV5-6 with TRBJ2-3; D unclear. CDR3 length equals 14 residues. Trimming removed 2 bases at V and 1 base at J, with 8 bases between. Germline V gene sequence: CDR1 SGHDT, CDR2 YYEEEE. The CDR3: CASSLTGRTDTQYF. The CDR3 DNA follows: TGTGCCAGCAGCTTAACCGGACGCACAGATACGCAGTATTTT.

This clone was detected once. The chain links TRBV18 to TRBJ2-7; 12 bases align to TRBD2. V was pared by 2 bases and J by 12 bases, with 8 bases of the junction left unmatched. This CDR3 has 14 amino acids. Looked up from germline, CDR1 is KGHSH and CDR2 is LQKENI. The CDR3 DNA is TGTGCCAGCTCACCAAGTCTAGCGGGGGGGCTAAGGTACTTC. Its translation: CASSPSLAGGLRYF.

The chain employs TRBV6-5 and TRBJ2-7, with 7 bases that match TRBD2. In germline, CDR1 is MNHEY, CDR2 SVGAGI. The CDR3 consists of 15 residues. J gave up 5 bases and V 4 bases, and 11 bases lay outside the gene matches. Here the CDR3 DNA reads TGTGCCAGCAGTTCCGGCCGACTAGCCTACCACGAGCAGTACGTC. It encodes CASSSGRLAYHEQYV.

This clone was seen a few times. The chain employs TRBV4-1 and TRBJ1-1; TRBD1 might be the D (6 bases). Germline loops: CDR1 MGHRA, CDR2 YSYEKL. The CDR3 is made up of 15 amino acids. V shed 1 base and J shed 3 bases, with 12 bases lying between them. Here the CDR3 reads CASSQGRGWDTEAFF. CDR3 nucleotides: TGCGCCAGCAGCCAAGGTAGGGGGTGGGACACTGAAGCTTTCTTT.

The chain carries TRBV6-1 and TRBJ2-4; the D gene could be TRBD1 or TRBD2 (5 bases each). V lost 6 bases, J lost 5 bases, and 11 bases lay in between. This CDR3 has 13 amino acids. The V gene's germline CDR1 is MNHNS and CDR2 SASEGT. The CDR3 loop is CASRRDPENIQYF. Written as DNA, the CDR3 is TGTGCCAGCAGAAGGGACCCAGAAAACATTCAGTACTTC.

The rearrangement joins TRBV2 to TRBJ2-1; D is ambiguous. Germline assignment: CDR1 SNHLY and CDR2 FYNNEI. The V end lost 8 bases, the J end lost 2 bases, and 13 bases lay between the germline ends. This CDR3 comprises 14 residues. In DNA form, the CDR3 reads TGTGCCAGCTCCCCTGGGCGGACCTACAATGAGCAGTTCTTC. Its protein product is CASSPGRTYNEQFF.

The chain links TRBV10-1 to TRBJ2-2; D is uncertain. Germline V gives CDR1 WNHNN, CDR2 SYGVQD (reference sequence). With 0 bases removed from V and 7 bases from J, the gap between germline ends came to 6 bases. The length of the CDR3 is 13 residues. The CDR3 nucleotides read TGCGCCAGCAGTGAGTCGAGAGGCGGGGAGCTGTTTTTT. Protein sequence: CASSESRGGELFF.

The rearrangement uses TRBV29-1 and TRBJ1-1; tentative D call: TRBD1 (5 bases). V was shortened by 5 bases and J by 1 base, with 14 bases between the two germline ends. The CDR3 covers 14 residues. Germline V gene sequence: CDR1 SQVTM, CDR2 ANQGSEA. In nucleotides, the CDR3 is TGCAGCGTTACCGATAAGGGACCGAACACTGAAGCTTTCTTT. Translated, it gives CSVTDKGPNTEAFF.

The chain links TRBV19 to TRBJ1-1; no clear D gene. Trimming left V 3 bases short and J 0 bases short, with 8 bases between. CDR3 length equals 14 residues. Germline V gene lookup returns CDR1 LNHDA and CDR2 SQIVND (reference sequence). Written as DNA, the CDR3 is TGTGCCAGTAGTATCCGACGGTTGAACACTGAAGCTTTCTTT. Residues: CASSIRRLNTEAFF.

The CDR3 reads CASSSGTALNEQFF. In DNA form, the CDR3 reads TGTGCCAGCAGCAGCGGGACGGCCCTTAATGAGCAGTTCTTC. The chain carries TRBV9 and TRBJ2-1, with 7 bases identical to TRBD2. The CDR3 is made up of 14 amino acids. Germline values: CDR1 SGDLS, CDR2 YYNGEE. Trimming at V came to 4 bases and at J to 7 bases, leaving 8 bases not matched to a gene.

The chain combines TRBV7-8 with TRBJ2-2, with D tentatively TRBD2 (5 bases). CDR1 and CDR2 from the germline V gene are SGHVS and FQNEAQ. The CDR3 runs 14 residues. With 3 bases removed from V and 6 bases from J, the gap between germline ends came to 11 bases. CDR3 residues: CASSFGETPGELFF. CDR3 bases: TGTGCCAGCAGCTTCGGGGAAACCCCCGGGGAGCTGTTTTTT.

DNA of the CDR3: TGTGCCAGCAGCTTAGAGGGGGGAGGACTAGCGGTGACTAGCACAGATACGCAGTATTTT. This sequence encodes CASSLEGGGLAVTSTDTQYF. The V gene is TRBV7-8, the J gene TRBJ2-3; 10 bases line up with TRBD2. The CDR3 is 20 residues long. Germline V gives CDR1 SGHVS, CDR2 FQNEAQ. Trimming removed 1 base from V and 0 bases from J; junction bases left unmatched: 13.

The chain couples TRBV6-1 to TRBJ2-5; D is ambiguous. Germline V gene lookup returns CDR1 MNHNS and CDR2 SASEGT. This CDR3 comprises 15 residues. Trimming pared 8 bases from V and 4 bases from J, leaving 20 bases between. DNA for the CDR3: TGTGCCAGCCGCTTTGACGGTGGGCACTCAGAGACCCAGTACTTC. Its translation is CASRFDGGHSETQYF.

The CDR3 nucleotides read TGTGCCAGCAGAGATATTAGCGGGGGACAAGAGACCCAGTACTTC. Protein: CASRDISGGQETQYF. The chain carries TRBV2 and TRBJ2-5, with 9 bases aligning to TRBD2. Per germline, CDR1 SNHLY and CDR2 FYNNEI. V lost 6 bases to trimming and J lost 2 bases; unmatched junction nucleotides: 7. CDR3 length equals 15 residues.